This T cell receptor beta chain was sequenced during a study of T cells in tumors after PD-1 blockade (dated by TCRdb to about 2019). Study-wide context: Prior checkpoint blockade, systemic immunosuppressant use, and recent radiotherapy or other anti-cancer therapy within 4 weeks were grounds for patient exclusion. Pembrolizumab 200 mg every 3 weeks or cemiplimab 350 mg every 2 weeks was administered to patients. A subset of patients also received ongoing daily vismodegib 150 mg during anti-PD-1 treatment. On average, peripheral blood samples yielded some 40,000 unique clonotypes and approximately 100,000 TCR templates (range roughly 24,000-270,000). The study performed paired single-cell RNA and TCR sequencing on site-matched tumors from BCC or SCC patients before and after anti-PD-1 therapy. To compare clonotypes in blood and tumor, bulk TCR sequencing was done on 10 peripheral blood samples taken from roughly 5 patients. Clinical response was assessed using RECIST version 1.1. Findings and caveats that apply to the study as a whole: Roughly 43% of tumor TCR clonotypes were found in blood, and some novel exhausted tumor clones appeared in pre-treatment blood, suggesting peripheral recruitment. The source of novel T cell clones was not identified, and lymphoid organs or rare unexpanded clones within the tumor or the tumor periphery could be included among the possible sources.

The immunoSEQ platform was used to carry out deep TCRbeta sequencing. As for the original processing: Only productive rearrangements were exported from the immunoSEQ Analyzer for downstream analysis. T cell phenotypes were assigned to bulk TCRbeta clonotypes by matching the clonotypes to single-cell RNA+TCR-seq clones that had the same TCRbeta sequence. Tumor enrichment of a clone was calculated by dividing the clone's tumor frequency by the clone's PBMC frequency, both taken from bulk TCR sequencing. TCRs were grouped by GLIPH into specificity groups, defined as clusters of distinct TCRs likely recognizing common antigens via shared CDR3 motifs. The table was pulled from immuneACCESS by TCRdb, which kept in-frame rearrangements only. Such tables lose some clones; where checked, under half of the loss comes from unresolved V genes, and the rest has no known cause. V and J calls and clone size are as listed in that table; D and trimming were resolved from the DNA. Present in this sample are about 15,000 clones, over 75% of which were seen just once. The ten largest account for approximately 24% of the sample.

This clone was detected only a few times. Its specific antigen is unknown. Nothing much larger sits one base from this clone, and base qualities are not available. CDR1 and CDR2, per the germline V gene, are SNHLY and FYNNEI. Spanning cysteine to phenylalanine, the CDR3 consists of 17 amino acids. Only the CDR3 portion is preserved as DNA: 51 bases, with reading frame beginning at the first base. The junction shows trimming of 6 bases on V and 2 bases on J, and the gene matches do not reach 14 bases of it. Explained via the paper, the time point label denotes: after anti-PD-1 therapy. Genomic DNA extracted from tumor biopsies or peripheral blood was used for bulk TCRbeta sequencing, with input ranging from roughly 600 ng to 6,004 ng. Every patient had histologically proven advanced or metastatic basal or squamous cell carcinoma and was a poor candidate for surgical resection. Of the approximately twelve patients making up the basal cell carcinoma cohort, about 8 underwent bulk tumor TCR sequencing.

This sequence was found in a human donor with basal cell carcinoma. The source material was PBMCs, sampled after anti-PD-1 treatment. The chain is encoded by TRBV2 joined to TRBJ1-2, and 8 junction bases match TRBD1. The CDR3 protein: CASSRFGTGRANYGYTF. In nucleotide form, the sequence is TGTGCCAGCAGCCGCTTCGGGACAGGCCGGGCCAACTATGGCTACACCTTC.